This entry concerns a single TCR beta chain. Antigen: not known. This CDR3 region has 11 residues. Between the trimmed V and J ends, which lost 1 base and 10 bases, there was a span of 5 bases. The germline V gene encodes CDR1 LNHNV and CDR2 YYDKDF (reference sequence). The sample comes from a study of cytomegalovirus exposure and HLA in healthy donors. Study overall: A data release that came early held roughly 85 million unique TCRs from HLA-typed donors. Overall study results and limits: The likely explanation for a cluster of highly shared sequence variants was sequencing artifact. Later work associated roughly 17,000 TCR beta sequences with HLA alleles at 0.05 false discovery rate.

PCR primers comprised 60 Vbeta and 13 Jbeta primers. Method: immunoSEQ multiplex PCR; TCRdb's copy keeps in-frame clones and lacks some. The repertoire holds 85,000 to 100,000 clones, about 76% seen once, with 4.9% in the top ten. The source is a middle-aged woman in good health and CMV-seronegative. V is TRBV15 and J is TRBJ2-1; D is uncertain. The sample consisted of PBMCs. CDR3 in amino acids: CATSRAREQFF. The CDR3 nucleotides are TGTGCCACCAGCAGAGCGAGGGAGCAGTTCTTC.